The present TCR beta chain was sequenced within a study of shared clonotypes between healthy human individuals. General study points: The authors expected sequencing depth to affect clonotype sharing among donors.

This clone has a single count. Its target is unknown. In the source study's methods: Junction-only immunoSEQ data arrived without quality scores, meaning filtering differed. Produced via immunoSEQ multiplex PCR; TCRdb's table is partial and in-frame only. That table is the source of V, J and clone size, and D and trimming were worked out from the DNA. The table records 400,000 to 550,000 clones, roughly 85% of them present only once. This CDR3 has 16 amino acids. V was pared by 4 bases and J by 6 bases, with 6 bases of the junction left unmatched. Germline CDR1 SGHNT, CDR2 YYREEE (reference sequence). The sequenced sample consisted of PBMCs. The receptor was derived from a woman aged 40 to 50 in good health. Some clones in this sample may be carry-over from other donors' samples. The chain carries TRBV5-4 and TRBJ2-1; 14 nucleotides agree with TRBD2. In DNA form, the CDR3 reads TGTGCCAGCAGCAAGGGACTAGCGGGAGCAGGCAATGAGCAGTTCTTC. It is translated as CASSKGLAGAGNEQFF.